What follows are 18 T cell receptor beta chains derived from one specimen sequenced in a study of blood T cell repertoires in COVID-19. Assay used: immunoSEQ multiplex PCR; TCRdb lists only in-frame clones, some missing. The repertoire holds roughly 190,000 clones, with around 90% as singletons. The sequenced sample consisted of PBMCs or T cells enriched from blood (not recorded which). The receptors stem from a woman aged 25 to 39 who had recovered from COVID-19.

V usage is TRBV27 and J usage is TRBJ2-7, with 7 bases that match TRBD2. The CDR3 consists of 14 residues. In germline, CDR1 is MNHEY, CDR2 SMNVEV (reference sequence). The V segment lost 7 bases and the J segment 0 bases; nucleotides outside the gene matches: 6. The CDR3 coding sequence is TGTGCCAGCAACCCTCGCGGGGGCTCCTACGAGCAGTACTTC. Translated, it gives CASNPRGGSYEQYF.

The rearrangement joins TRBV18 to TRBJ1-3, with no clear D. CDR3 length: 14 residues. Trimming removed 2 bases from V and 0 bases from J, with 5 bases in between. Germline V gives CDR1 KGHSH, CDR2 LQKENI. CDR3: CASSPESSGNTIYF. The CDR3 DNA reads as TGTGCCAGCTCACCAGAGAGCTCTGGAAACACCATATATTTT.

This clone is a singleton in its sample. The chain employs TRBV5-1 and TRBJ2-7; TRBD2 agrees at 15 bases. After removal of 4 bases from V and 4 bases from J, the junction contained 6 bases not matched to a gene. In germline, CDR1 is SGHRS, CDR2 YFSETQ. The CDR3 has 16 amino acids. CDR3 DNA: TGCGCCAGCAGCCCGGGGACTAGCGGGGGGTCGTACGAGCAGTACTTC. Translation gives CASSPGTSGGSYEQYF.

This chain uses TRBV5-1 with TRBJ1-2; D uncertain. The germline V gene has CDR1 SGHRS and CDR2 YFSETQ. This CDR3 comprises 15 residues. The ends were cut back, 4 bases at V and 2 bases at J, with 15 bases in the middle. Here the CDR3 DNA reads TGCGCCAGCAGCGCGACTCCAACCCCGAACTATGGCTACACCTTC. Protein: CASSATPTPNYGYTF.

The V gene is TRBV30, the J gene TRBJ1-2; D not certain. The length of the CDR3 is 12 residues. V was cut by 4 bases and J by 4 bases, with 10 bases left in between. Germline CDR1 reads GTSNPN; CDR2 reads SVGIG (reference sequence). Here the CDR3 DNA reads TGTGCCTGGACGAGGTCCCTCTATGGCTACACCTTC. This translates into CAWTRSLYGYTF.

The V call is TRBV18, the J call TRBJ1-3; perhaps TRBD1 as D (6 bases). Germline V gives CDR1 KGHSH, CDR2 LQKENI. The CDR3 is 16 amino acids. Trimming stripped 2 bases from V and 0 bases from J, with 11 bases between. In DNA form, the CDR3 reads TGTGCCAGCTCACCAACAGGGCCTATCTCTGGAAACACCATATATTTT. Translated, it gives CASSPTGPISGNTIYF.

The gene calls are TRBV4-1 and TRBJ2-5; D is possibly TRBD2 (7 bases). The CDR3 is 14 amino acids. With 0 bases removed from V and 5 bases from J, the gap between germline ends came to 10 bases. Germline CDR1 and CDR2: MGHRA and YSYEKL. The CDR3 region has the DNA TGCGCCAGCAGCCAAGATAGGGGGGGGGAGACCCAGTACTTC. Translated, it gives CASSQDRGGETQYF.

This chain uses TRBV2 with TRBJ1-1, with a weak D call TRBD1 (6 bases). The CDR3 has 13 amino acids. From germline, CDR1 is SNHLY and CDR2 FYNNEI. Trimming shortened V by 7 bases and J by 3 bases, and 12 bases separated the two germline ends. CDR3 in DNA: TGTGCCAGCAACACTCGGACAGACACTGAAGCTTTCTTT. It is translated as CASNTRTDTEAFF.

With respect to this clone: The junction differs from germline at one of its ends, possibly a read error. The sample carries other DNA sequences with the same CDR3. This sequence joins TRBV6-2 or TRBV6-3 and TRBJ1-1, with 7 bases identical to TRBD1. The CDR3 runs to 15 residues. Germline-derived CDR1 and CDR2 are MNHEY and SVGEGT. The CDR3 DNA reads TGTGCCAGTAGTTACACTTTGACAGGGCTAACTGAAGCTTTCTTT. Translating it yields CASSYTLTGLTEAFF.

The CDR3, as DNA: TGCGCCAGCAGCCAAGTTCAGACCCAGGAGGGGAACATTCAGTACTTC. As protein: CASSQVQTQEGNIQYF. The chain links TRBV4-3 to TRBJ2-4; perhaps TRBD2 as D (6 bases). Germline V lookup: CDR1 LGHNA, CDR2 YSLEER. V was shortened by 1 base and J by 7 bases, with 17 bases between the two germline ends. The CDR3 extends over 16 amino acids.

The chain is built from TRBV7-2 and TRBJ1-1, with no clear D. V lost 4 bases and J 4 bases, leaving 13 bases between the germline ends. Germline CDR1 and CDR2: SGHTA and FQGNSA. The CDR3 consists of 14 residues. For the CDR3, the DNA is TGTGCCAGCAGCTCGGGGAACTCACTCACTGAAGCTTTCTTT. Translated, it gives CASSSGNSLTEAFF. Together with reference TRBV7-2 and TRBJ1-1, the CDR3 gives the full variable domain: GAGVSQSPSNKVTEKGKDVELRCDPISGHTALYWYRQSLGQGLEFLIYFQGNSAPDKSGLPSDRFSAERTGGSVSTLTIQRTQQEDSAVYLCASSSGNSLTEAFFGQGTRLTVV.

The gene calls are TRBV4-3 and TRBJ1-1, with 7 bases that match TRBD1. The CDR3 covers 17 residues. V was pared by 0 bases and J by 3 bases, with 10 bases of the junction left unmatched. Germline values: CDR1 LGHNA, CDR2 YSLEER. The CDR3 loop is CASSQDRQGSVHTEAFF. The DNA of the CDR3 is TGCGCCAGCAGCCAAGATAGACAGGGCAGCGTGCACACTGAAGCTTTCTTT.

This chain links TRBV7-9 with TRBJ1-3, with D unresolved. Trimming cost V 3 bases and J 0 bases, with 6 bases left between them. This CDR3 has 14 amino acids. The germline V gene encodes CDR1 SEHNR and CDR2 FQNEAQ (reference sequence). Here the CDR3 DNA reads TGTGCCAGCAGCTTCAGTGACTCTGGAAACACCATATATTTT. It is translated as CASSFSDSGNTIYF.

CDR3 nucleotide sequence: TGTGCCAGCAGCCAAGATAGCAGGGCGATAACTGAAGCTTTCTTT. Translated: CASSQDSRAITEAFF. V gene TRBV4-2 combines with J gene TRBJ1-1; a weak D match, TRBD1 (5 bases). Germline loops: CDR1 LGHNA, CDR2 YNFKEQ. Trimming stripped 0 bases from V and 5 bases from J, with 13 bases between. The CDR3 runs to 15 residues.

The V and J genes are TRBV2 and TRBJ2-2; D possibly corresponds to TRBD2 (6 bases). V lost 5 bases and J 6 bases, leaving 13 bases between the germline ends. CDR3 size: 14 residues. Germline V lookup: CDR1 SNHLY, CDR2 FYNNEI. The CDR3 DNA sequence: TGTGCCAGCAGTCCCGGACTATTCGCCGGGGAGCTGTTTTTT. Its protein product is CASSPGLFAGELFF.

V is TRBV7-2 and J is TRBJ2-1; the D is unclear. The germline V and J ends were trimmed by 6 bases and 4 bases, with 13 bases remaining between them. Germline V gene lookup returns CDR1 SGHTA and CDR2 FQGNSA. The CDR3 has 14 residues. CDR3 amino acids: CASRPLVVYNEQFF. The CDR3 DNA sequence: TGTGCCAGCAGACCCCTCGTAGTTTACAATGAGCAGTTCTTC. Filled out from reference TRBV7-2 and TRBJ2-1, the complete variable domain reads GAGVSQSPSNKVTEKGKDVELRCDPISGHTALYWYRQSLGQGLEFLIYFQGNSAPDKSGLPSDRFSAERTGGSVSTLTIQRTQQEDSAVYLCASRPLVVYNEQFFGPGTRLTVL.

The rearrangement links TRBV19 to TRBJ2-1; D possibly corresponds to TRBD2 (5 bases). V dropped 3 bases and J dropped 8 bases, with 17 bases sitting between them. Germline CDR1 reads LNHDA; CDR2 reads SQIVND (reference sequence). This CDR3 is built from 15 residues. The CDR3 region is CASSIQERLRDEQFF. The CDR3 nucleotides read TGTGCCAGTAGTATTCAGGAGCGGCTTCGAGATGAGCAGTTCTTC.

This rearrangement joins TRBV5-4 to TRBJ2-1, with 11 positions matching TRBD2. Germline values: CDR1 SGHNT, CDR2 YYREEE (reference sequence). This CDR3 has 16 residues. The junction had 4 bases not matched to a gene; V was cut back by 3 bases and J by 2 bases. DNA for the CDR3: TGTGCCAGCAGCTCACCGGGACTAGCGGCCTACAATGAGCAGTTCTTC. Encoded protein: CASSSPGLAAYNEQFF.